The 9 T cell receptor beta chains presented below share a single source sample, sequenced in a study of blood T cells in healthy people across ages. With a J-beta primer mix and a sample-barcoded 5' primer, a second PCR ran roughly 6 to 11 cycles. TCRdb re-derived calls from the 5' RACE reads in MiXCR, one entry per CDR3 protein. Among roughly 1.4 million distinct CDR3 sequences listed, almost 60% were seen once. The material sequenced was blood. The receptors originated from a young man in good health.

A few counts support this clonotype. The CDR3, as DNA: TGCAGCGTGGCCCCAACCGGGACAGGGTACCTTGAGCAGTTCTTC. It encodes CSVAPTGTGYLEQFF. This rearrangement joins TRBV29-1 to TRBJ2-1; 9 positions match TRBD1. The CDR3 runs 15 residues. Losses at the gene ends were 6 bases for V and 9 bases for J; bases not matched to a gene: 15. Germline values: CDR1 SQVTM, CDR2 ANQGSEA.

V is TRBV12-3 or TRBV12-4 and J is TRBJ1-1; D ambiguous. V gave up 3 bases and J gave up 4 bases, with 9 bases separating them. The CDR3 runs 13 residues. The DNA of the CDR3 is TGTGCCAGCAGTTTTTTTTTCGGCACTGAAGCTTTCTTT. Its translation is CASSFFFGTEAFF.

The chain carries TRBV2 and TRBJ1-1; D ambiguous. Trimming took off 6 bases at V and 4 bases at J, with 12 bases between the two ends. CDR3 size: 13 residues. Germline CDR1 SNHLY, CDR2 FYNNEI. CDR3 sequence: CASSEEARTEAFF. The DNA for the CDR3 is TGTGCCAGCAGCGAGGAGGCACGCACTGAAGCTTTCTTT.

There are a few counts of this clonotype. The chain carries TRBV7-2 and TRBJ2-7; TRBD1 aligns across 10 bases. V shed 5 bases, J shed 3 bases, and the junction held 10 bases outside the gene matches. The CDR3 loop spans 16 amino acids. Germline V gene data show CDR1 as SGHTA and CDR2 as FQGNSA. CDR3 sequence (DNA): TGTGCCAGCAGCCGAGATCGGGGGACAGGGGACTACGAGCAGTACTTC. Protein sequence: CASSRDRGTGDYEQYF.

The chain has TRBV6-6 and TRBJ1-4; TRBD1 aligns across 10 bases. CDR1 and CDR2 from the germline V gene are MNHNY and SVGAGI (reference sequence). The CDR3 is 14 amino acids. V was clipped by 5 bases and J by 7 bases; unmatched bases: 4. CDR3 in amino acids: CASSLRDRGEKLFF. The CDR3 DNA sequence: TGTGCCAGCAGTCTCCGGGACAGGGGTGAAAAACTGTTTTTT.

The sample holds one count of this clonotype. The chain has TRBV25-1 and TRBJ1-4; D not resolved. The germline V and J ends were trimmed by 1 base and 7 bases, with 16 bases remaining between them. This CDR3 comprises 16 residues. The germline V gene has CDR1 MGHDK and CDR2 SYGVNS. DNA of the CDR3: TGTGCCAGCAGTGAATCGGGGTCAGCGGGAGGTGAAAAACTGTTTTTT. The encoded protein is CASSESGSAGGEKLFF.

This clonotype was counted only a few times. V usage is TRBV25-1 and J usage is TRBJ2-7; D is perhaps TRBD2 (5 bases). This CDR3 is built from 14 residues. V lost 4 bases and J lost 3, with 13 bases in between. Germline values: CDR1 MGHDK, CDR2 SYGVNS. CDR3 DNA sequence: TGTGCCAGCAGTGTACCGGGGATGGGCTACGAGCAGTACTTC. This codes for CASSVPGMGYEQYF.

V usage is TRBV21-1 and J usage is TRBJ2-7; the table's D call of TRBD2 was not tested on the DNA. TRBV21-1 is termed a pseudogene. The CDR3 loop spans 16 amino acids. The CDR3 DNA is TGTGCCAGCAGTCTGAGGCCCCACGTCTGGTCCTACGAGCAGTACTTC. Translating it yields CASSLRPHVWSYEQYF.

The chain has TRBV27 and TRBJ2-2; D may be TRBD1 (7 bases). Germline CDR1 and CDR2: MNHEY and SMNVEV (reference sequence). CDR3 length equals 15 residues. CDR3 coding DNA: TGTGCTTCGGGGCCAGGGTCAGGGGGGACCGGGGAGCTGTTTTTT. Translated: CASGPGSGGTGELFF.